This TCR beta chain emerged from a study of cytomegalovirus exposure and HLA in healthy donors. General study results and limits: Many donors shared some public TCRs, even though most TCR sequences were rare. The authors enumerated around 150 TCR beta chains as linked to cytomegalovirus. As confirmed in vitro, a few CMV-associated chains were specific for CMV antigens.

These donors were members of the approximately 110-subject validation cohort, a group separate from the roughly 700-subject first cohort. This table comes from immunoSEQ multiplex PCR, and its TCRdb copy is limited to in-frame clones, with some not included. The sample has about 160,000 clones, about 88% seen once. On this clone itself: Antigen specificity is unknown.

CDR3 size: 14 residues. Trimming pared 1 base from V and 3 bases from J, leaving 10 bases between. Germline CDR1 is SEHNR and CDR2 is FQNEAQ (reference sequence). The clonotype comes from a woman between 18 and 30 years old in good health and CMV-seronegative. The rearrangement joins TRBV7-9 to TRBJ2-7, with a possible D match to TRBD2 (5 bases). Sequencing was carried out using PBMCs. CDR3 amino acids: CASSLVGEFYEQYF. In DNA, the CDR3 is TGTGCCAGCAGCTTAGTCGGGGAATTCTACGAGCAGTACTTC.